This TCR beta chain was identified in a study of shared clonotypes between healthy human individuals (dated by TCRdb to 2018 to 2020). Background on the whole study: A few men and two women, aged 18 to 49 years, made up the cohort. For each donor, CD4 naive and CD4 memory were each given three plates, CD8 naive was given two plates, and CD8 memory was given one plate. Blood TCR repertoires of roughly five healthy adults were deeply sequenced to estimate repertoire size and the extent of clonotype sharing between individuals. Libraries were prepared and TCR repertoires were sequenced by different laboratories using diverse techniques, in order to increase sequencing depth and limit assay-specific biases. Each donor's leukapheresis produced roughly between roughly 0.85 and 9.5 billion PBMCs.

Beyond this particular receptor, the publication reports: Because the study included only a small number of donors, the genetic and exposure-history diversity represented was limited. Compared with non-shared clonotypes, the clonotypes found in all four sorted-subset donors had higher generation probabilities. Across a few donors, approximately 5% of naive CD4, 3% to 3.5% of naive CD8, around 2.1% of memory CD4, and approximately 0.4% of memory CD8 clonotypes were shared. Sampling was limited to blood, and TCR repertoires in tissue likely differ from TCR repertoires in blood. Even with the large sequencing depth, rarefaction of the sorted-subset datasets indicated that sequencing was incomplete. Naive subsets generally had larger estimated clonotype richness than memory subsets. Based on pairwise subsampling, the degree of clonotype sharing among donors was expected to be affected by sequencing depth.

TCR CDR3 regions were amplified from genomic DNA by multiplex PCR using the deep immunoSEQ assay. Extracted genomic DNA from each cell subset was spread evenly across all wells of several immunoSEQ 96-well plates, with each plate serving as a replicate. For sorted subsets, roughly 200 ng genomic DNA, equal to 30,000 to 35,000 T cell genomes, was loaded into each replicate PCR. Purified libraries were measured with a Qubit 3.0 fluorometer, size-checked on a Bioanalyzer 2100, and measured again with the KAPA Library Quantification kit. Every immunoSEQ 96-well plate was sequenced on a separate single-read 150-cycle Illumina NextSeq 550 flow cell. Regarding the original processing steps: Because the immunoSEQ output held only junctional sequences and lacked quality scores, the filtering could not match the filtering applied to full-length reads. To assign V/J genes and CDR3, sequences were annotated against IMGT germline references using PyIR, a Python wrapper for IgBLAST v1.9. Any read was removed if the V/J assignment was weak (E-value above 1e-6), the CDR3 was missing, or the read contained stop codons, out-of-frame junctions, or ambiguous translated residues. A V3J clonotype was defined by an identical inferred V gene, J gene, and CDR3 amino acid sequence. Percentage overlap between repertoires was computed as shared unique clonotypes divided by the size of the smaller repertoire. Repertoire richness was assessed with RTK rarefaction, the Chao1 estimator, and Recon v2.1 estimates of unobserved clonotypes. OLGA was used to compute generation probabilities for all TCRbeta clonotypes that the gDNA method yielded from four donors. Not all clones reach the TCRdb copy of this immuneACCESS table, which keeps in-frame sequences only. Checked studies attribute under half of the gap to unresolved V genes and leave the rest unexplained. D and trimming were read from the DNA, whereas the V and J calls and clone size are those reported in that table. Within this sample are over a million clones, with about 84% of them counted one time only. The leading ten clones occupy around 0.61% of the sample.

On this clone itself: Its recognized antigen is unknown. Base qualities are not recorded, but no much larger clone differs from it by a single base.

Donors were healthy HIV-negative adults with no recently reported acute infections or vaccinations. Every donor was a Caucasian adult residing in Nashville, Tennessee, USA. CD4+ T cells were enriched by magnetic negative selection, after which naive cells were positively selected on CD45RA and the negative fraction was taken as the memory subset. After blood collection by leukapheresis, PBMCs were isolated using Ficoll-Histopaque density gradient centrifugation and then cryopreserved in the vapor phase of liquid nitrogen. Purity and quantity of every magnetically sorted T cell population were checked by analytical flow cytometry. From each sorted fraction, genomic DNA was isolated and quantified by UV absorbance on a Nanodrop 2000c. The sequence was collected from a man younger than 30 in good health. Some clones in this sample may be carry-over from other donors' samples. The material sequenced was memory CD4+ T cells from PBMCs. The sample's cell subset or site label, decoded: CD45RA-negative fraction.

The CDR3 region has the sequence CASRDFSGSYEQYF. The sequenced DNA: TGTGCCAGCAGGGACTTTTCCGGTTCCTACGAGCAGTACTTC. The chain uses TRBV6-5 and TRBJ2-7, and the D gene may be TRBD2, 5 bases matching. CDR1 and CDR2 are drawn from the germline V gene: MNHEY, SVGAGI. From the cysteine up to the phenylalanine, the CDR3 has a length of 14 residues. The kept DNA is CDR3 alone, 42 bases in frame from the first base. V is cut by 6 bases and J by 1 base, and the space between the germline ends is 13 bases.